One and the same sample provided the 25 T cell receptor beta chains below, sequenced in a study of T cells in Graves' hyperthyroidism and ophthalmopathy. RNA transcripts yielded amplified TCR beta CDR3 regions. During a first-round RT-PCR of the TCR CDR3, the HTBI primer set was used. One entry per CDR3 protein, called by TCRdb with MiXCR from the multiplex PCR reads. The sample includes approximately 600,000 distinct CDR3 sequences, roughly 16% seen only once; the top ten take around 4%. Specimen: blood. Source of these receptors: a woman in her 30s with Graves' hyperthyroidism.

This clonotype was recorded many times. The rearrangement uses TRBV28 and TRBJ1-1; D gene ambiguous. The germline V gene has CDR1 MDHEN and CDR2 SYDVKM. This CDR3 contains 13 residues. Trimming cost V 6 bases and J 3 bases, with 11 bases left between them. The CDR3 loop reads CASRPGPYTEAFF. CDR3 DNA sequence: TGTGCCAGCAGACCCGGACCTTACACTGAAGCTTTCTTT.

In its sample, this clonotype was seen many times. V usage is TRBV6-1 and J usage is TRBJ1-2; the D gene is possibly TRBD1 (6 bases). Trimming pared 7 bases from V and 3 bases from J, leaving 9 bases between. Germline CDR1 reads MNHNS; CDR2 reads SASEGT. The CDR3 runs 12 residues. Here the CDR3 reads CASKGVDYGYTF. The CDR3 nucleotides read TGTGCCAGCAAGGGGGTTGACTATGGCTACACCTTC.

Concerning this clonotype: This clone may be a read error of a much larger clone one base away. This chain uses TRBV7-2 with TRBJ2-1, with D unclear. CDR3 size: 13 residues. Germline CDR1 is SGHTA and CDR2 is FQGNSA. As DNA, the CDR3 is TGTGCCAGCACTGCTGACTCCTACAGTGAGCAGTTCTTC. Protein sequence: CASTADSYSEQFF.

Comments on this clonotype: A read error may explain this, as a much larger clone is one base away. The gene calls are TRBV27 and TRBJ2-7, with 7 bases identical to TRBD1. The CDR3 spans 15 residues. Trimming took 6 bases from V and 1 from J; bases not matched to a gene: 9. Germline loops: CDR1 MNHEY, CDR2 SMNVEV (reference sequence). The CDR3 is CASSVSGTASYEQYF. DNA for the CDR3: TGTGCCAGCAGCGTATCCGGGACAGCATCCTACGAGCAGTACTTC.

Many counts were recorded for this clonotype. The CDR3 sequence is CASGEETQYF. The CDR3 bases are TGTGCCAGCGGAGAAGAGACCCAGTACTTC. The V gene is TRBV2, the J gene TRBJ2-5; D gene uncertain. The V gene lost 8 bases and the J gene lost 3 bases, with 4 bases spanning the gap. In germline, CDR1 is SNHLY, CDR2 FYNNEI. CDR3 length: 10 residues.

This chain links TRBV29-1 with TRBJ2-2; 10 nucleotides align to TRBD2. The CDR3 contains 15 residues. J gave up 7 bases and V 8 bases, and 13 bases lay outside the gene matches. Germline V gene lookup returns CDR1 SQVTM and CDR2 ANQGSEA. The CDR3 region is CSPEYPSGSIGELFF. The CDR3 nucleotides read TGCAGCCCCGAGTACCCTAGCGGGAGTATCGGGGAGCTGTTTTTT.

J is TRBJ1-2 and V is TRBV9, with 8 bases aligning to TRBD1. Germline assignment: CDR1 SGDLS and CDR2 YYNGEE. This CDR3 contains 14 residues. V lost 0 bases, J lost 9 bases, and 7 bases stayed unmatched. The CDR3 DNA reads as TGTGCCAGCAGCGTAGACGGGACAGGAAGGAGCTACACCTTC. Translating gives CASSVDGTGRSYTF.

This chain joins TRBV4-2 and TRBJ2-2; D ambiguous. Trimming removed 4 bases from V and 2 bases from J, with 11 bases in between. This CDR3 has 15 residues. Germline V gives CDR1 LGHNA, CDR2 YNFKEQ. CDR3: CASSLQGDNTGELFF. CDR3 DNA: TGTGCCAGCAGCCTCCAAGGAGACAACACCGGGGAGCTGTTTTTT.

This clonotype was seen a handful of times. The chain employs TRBV15 and TRBJ2-7; a possible D gene is TRBD2 (6 bases). The CDR3 consists of 14 residues. Deletions cut 5 bases from V and 6 bases from J, with 17 bases between. Germline CDR1 LNHNV, CDR2 YYDKDF (reference sequence). CDR3 sequence: CATSGGSGDREQYF. In nucleotides, the CDR3 is TGTGCCACCAGCGGGGGGTCGGGCGACCGCGAGCAGTACTTC.

The J gene is TRBJ2-1, the V gene TRBV9; TRBD2 matches 7 bases. The CDR3 runs 19 residues. With V trimmed by 0 bases and J by 0 bases, 12 bases remained unmatched. The germline V gene has CDR1 SGDLS and CDR2 YYNGEE. For the CDR3, the DNA is TGTGCCAGCAGCGTAGAAGAGGGAGGGCCGATATACTCCTACAATGAGCAGTTCTTC. Encoded protein: CASSVEEGGPIYSYNEQFF. The variable domain in full, completed from reference TRBV9 and TRBJ2-1, reads DSGVTQTPKHLITATGQRVTLRCSPRSGDLSVYWYQQSLDQGLQFLIQYYNGEERAKGNILERFSAQQFPDLHSELNLSSLELGDSALYFCASSVEEGGPIYSYNEQFFGPGTRLTVL.

This clonotype has more than one count but fewer than ten. J is TRBJ1-6 and V is TRBV20-1; tentatively, D is TRBD1 (5 bases). CDR1 DFQATT and CDR2 SNEGSKA come from the germline V gene (reference sequence). V lost 8 bases and J lost 7, with 24 bases in between. The CDR3 runs 16 residues. Written as DNA, the CDR3 is TGCAGTCCCTCGGAGCAGGGCAACGTTCCGAATTCACCCCTCCACTTT. This encodes CSPSEQGNVPNSPLHF.

This clonotype was detected a few times. The rearrangement links TRBV18 to TRBJ2-5, with 8 bases identical to TRBD2. This CDR3 region has 16 residues. Trimming removed 3 bases from V and 5 bases from J; junction bases left unmatched: 11. CDR1 is KGHSH and CDR2 is LQKENI in the germline V gene. CDR3 coding DNA: TGTGCCAGCTCACCTTCGACGGGAGGGAGAGGGGAGACCCAGTACTTC. This encodes CASSPSTGGRGETQYF. The full variable domain, with the rest looked up from reference TRBV18 and TRBJ2-5, is NAGVMQNPRHLVRRRGQEARLRCSPMKGHSHVYWYRQLPEEGLKFMVYLQKENIIDESGMPKERFSAEFPKEGPSILRIQQVVRGDSAAYFCASSPSTGGRGETQYFGPGTRLLVL.

The genes are TRBV19 and TRBJ1-2; TRBD1 agrees at 7 bases. V shed 6 bases and J 4 bases; nucleotides not matched to a gene: 11. This CDR3 spans 15 amino acids. Germline V CDR1 and CDR2: LNHDA, SQIVND (reference sequence). The CDR3 region has the DNA TGTGCCAGTAGCGAGTGGACAGGCCCTTCCTATGGCTACACCTTC. It encodes CASSEWTGPSYGYTF.

This clonotype was counted between two and nine times. Written as DNA, the CDR3 is TGTGCCAGCACCCCTAGCGGACCGAACACCGGGGAGCTGTTTTTT. Translation: CASTPSGPNTGELFF. The chain couples TRBV6-1 to TRBJ2-2, with TRBD2 identical over 7 bases. The V segment lost 7 bases and the J segment 0 bases; nucleotides outside the gene matches: 5. The length of the CDR3 is 15 residues. CDR1 and CDR2 (germline): MNHNS, SASEGT.

The chain carries TRBV20-1 and TRBJ1-4; 9 nucleotides line up with TRBD1. The CDR3 length is 14 residues. V lost 4 bases to trimming and J lost 7 bases; unmatched junction nucleotides: 7. CDR1 is DFQATT and CDR2 is SNEGSKA in the germline V gene (reference sequence). CDR3 nucleotide sequence: TGCAGTGCTATTACAGGGGGCTGGGGTGAAAAACTGTTTTTT. It codes for CSAITGGWGEKLFF.

This clonotype came up many times. The chain joins TRBV28 to TRBJ2-7; unclear D gene. The CDR3 sequence is 15 residues long. Germline V CDR1 and CDR2: MDHEN, SYDVKM. V dropped 3 bases and J dropped 3 bases, with 15 bases sitting between them. The CDR3 loop reads CASSLEPREFYEQYF. CDR3 DNA: TGTGCCAGCAGTTTGGAGCCGCGAGAGTTCTACGAGCAGTACTTC.

V gene TRBV5-1 combines with J gene TRBJ2-2; perhaps TRBD2 as D (5 bases). The V and J ends lost 0 bases and 1 base respectively, with 10 bases between them. Germline V CDR1 and CDR2: SGHRS, YFSETQ. This CDR3 is 16 amino acids long. The CDR3 nucleotides read TGCGCCAGCAGCTTGGGGCAAACTAGGAACACCGGGGAGCTGTTTTTT. The encoded protein is CASSLGQTRNTGELFF.

This clonotype has only a few counts. The CDR3 loop is CSVDYGYTF. In nucleotides, the CDR3 is TGCAGCGTCGACTATGGCTACACCTTC. The genes are TRBV29-1 and TRBJ1-2, with D unresolved. The CDR3 is made up of 9 amino acids. Germline-derived CDR1 and CDR2 are SQVTM and ANQGSEA. V was cut by 6 bases and J by 3 bases, with 2 bases left in between.

There are a few counts of this clonotype. The chain is built from TRBV15 and TRBJ2-5; D gene unclear. This CDR3 region has 14 residues. The V gene's germline CDR1 is LNHNV and CDR2 YYDKDF (reference sequence). Deletions cut 0 bases from V and 3 bases from J, with 8 bases between. The CDR3 here is CATSRDGRKETQYF. CDR3 coding DNA: TGTGCCACCAGCAGAGACGGACGGAAAGAGACCCAGTACTTC.

This clonotype came up many times. In nucleotides, the CDR3 is TGTGCCTGGAGTGTAGCGGGAGGGACCTACGAGCAGTACTTC. It is translated as CAWSVAGGTYEQYF. The chain employs TRBV30 and TRBJ2-7; the match to TRBD2 covers 10 bases. V lost 0 bases to trimming and J lost 2 bases; unmatched junction nucleotides: 1. The CDR3 runs 14 residues. Germline CDR1 and CDR2: GTSNPN and SVGIG (reference sequence).

This clonotype occurred many times. The chain joins TRBV7-2 to TRBJ2-7; 7 bases fit TRBD2. Germline V gene lookup returns CDR1 SGHTA and CDR2 FQGNSA. V dropped 3 bases and J dropped 9; count of bases not matched to a gene: 11. The CDR3 has 14 amino acids. The CDR3 DNA is TGTGCCAGCAGCTTCGAGGGAGGGCCGTTTGGGCAGTACTTC. Its protein is CASSFEGGPFGQYF.

V usage is TRBV29-1 and J usage is TRBJ2-3, with 10 bases aligning to TRBD2. Germline V gene data show CDR1 as SQVTM and CDR2 as ANQGSEA. The trim removed 7 bases at V and 0 bases at J, leaving 7 bases unmatched. The CDR3 runs 15 residues. CDR3 bases: TGCAGCGCGGACACGGGACTAGCGAGCACAGATACGCAGTATTTT. Translating it yields CSADTGLASTDTQYF.

This clonotype was seen only a few times. The chain uses TRBV19 and TRBJ1-1; D unresolved. The CDR3 is 13 residues long. Germline loops: CDR1 LNHDA, CDR2 SQIVND (reference sequence). V was trimmed by 3 bases and J by 1 base, leaving 6 bases between them. CDR3: CASSMGGNTEAFF. CDR3 bases: TGTGCCAGTAGTATGGGAGGGAACACTGAAGCTTTCTTT.

This clonotype was counted between two and nine times. The chain uses TRBV20-1 and TRBJ2-7; maybe TRBD2 (6 bases). The CDR3 runs to 13 residues. V lost 6 bases and J lost 1, with 13 bases in between. The germline CDR1 and CDR2 sequences are DFQATT and SNEGSKA (reference sequence). The CDR3 loop reads CSADSGLSYEQYF. DNA for the CDR3: TGCAGTGCCGATAGCGGACTATCCTACGAGCAGTACTTC.

This clonotype has a handful of counts. CDR3 sequence: CASISRPELAGGEYTQYF. In DNA, the CDR3 is TGTGCCAGCATCTCCCGCCCAGAATTAGCGGGAGGGGAATATACGCAGTATTTT. V usage is TRBV7-9 and J usage is TRBJ2-3; 11 nucleotides line up with TRBD2. This CDR3 contains 18 residues. CDR1 and CDR2 (germline): SEHNR, FQNEAQ (reference sequence). J was trimmed by 7 bases and V by 7 bases; bases with no gene match: 19.